The T cell receptor (beta chain) under discussion was sequenced for a study of blood T cells in healthy people across ages (dated by TCRdb to between 2015 and 2017). General notes on the study: Template switching captured roughly one uniquely barcoded TCR beta cDNA molecule per two T cells in model experiments. To track age-related changes in TCR beta repertoire diversity, the study relied on deep sequencing normalized with unique cDNA molecular identifiers. Donors were grouped into four age groups: young (average approximately 16 years), middle-aged (around 39), aged (around 60) and long-lived (around 80). Using the same blood draw, the study looked at two additional independent replicas of 1 million unique cDNA reads for two donors, one aged 18 to 30 and the other aged 80 or older. Broader findings and caveats from the paper: Because profiling used bulk unsorted PBMCs, naive and antigen-experienced compartments could not be compared conclusively. Estimates of total diversity based on one million sequenced T cells were regarded as lower bounds and as underestimates. Observed TCR beta diversity per million T cells fell roughly linearly with age, and a significant reduction was already apparent by age roughly 40. The CMV infection status of donors was not known, potentially confounding age-related changes in expanded clonotypes. There was a strong correlation between observed TCR beta diversity and the percentage of naive T cells measured by flow cytometry. The long-lived group showed more naive CD4+ T cells, fewer expanded clones and increased TCR diversity than the aged group, suggesting age selection.

The approximately 41 donors, aged roughly 6 to 95 years, were systemically healthy Caucasian individuals from Russia. Each donor gave around 9.8 milliliters of peripheral blood, collected into EDTA-treated Vacutainer tubes. Ficoll-Paque density-gradient centrifugation was used to isolate PBMCs, with at least 6 million per sample. Total RNA, at least 6 micrograms per sample, was extracted from PBMCs with Trizol reagent. The percentages of naive CD45RAhigh/CD27high T cells were determined by flow cytometry on a PBMC aliquot from every donor. The CDR3 contains 14 residues, cysteine and phenylalanine counted. The kept DNA is CDR3 alone, 42 bases in frame from the first base. Trimming takes 9 bases from V and 5 bases from J, and the germline ends sit 20 bases apart. This clonotype appeared many times. Its binding antigen is unknown. Nothing much larger sits one base from this clone, and base qualities are not available.

The method was 5' RACE. The sequencer was an Illumina HiSeq 2500. The second PCR ran for roughly 7 to 11 cycles and used a J-beta primer mix along with a sample-barcoded 5' primer. A unique molecular identifier was introduced onto each TCR beta cDNA molecule by a template-switch 5' adaptor carrying 12 random nucleotides. At least 2.5 million CDR3-containing paired-end reads were obtained from each sample. First-strand cDNA was synthesized from all RNA with the Mint cDNA synthesis kit, primed by a TRBC-specific oligonucleotide. After uracil-DNA glycosylase treatment, a first 18-cycle PCR used universal primers M1SS and BC2_uni_R on all cDNA. Concerning the study's data processing: Each sample was normalized by randomly selecting 1 million high-quality reads, each carrying a distinct molecular identifier. Instead of being binned into consensus sequences, reads that shared molecular identifiers were thrown out. MiTCR, set to a Q25 quality threshold and the strictest error-elimination algorithm, was used for CDR3 identification, clonotype clustering and error correction. Lower-bound total TCR beta diversity was estimated with a nonparametric unseen species model using Euler transformation. TCRdb passed the public sequencing reads through fastp at Q25 and MiXCR, retaining productive beta sequences. Every entry covers one CDR3 protein and lists the most common genes and DNA from its rows. These V and J calls rely on TCRdb rather than the paper's analysis. The sample table records about 930,000 distinct CDR3 sequences; 25% to 30% of these occur just once. The leading ten clones occupy about a tenth of the sample.

The data were also submitted as part of a second study, on T cells of mothers and their children. The second investigation adds: Nine systemically healthy Caucasian individuals served as donors, namely three mothers together with their six children. cDNA synthesis consumed the entire amount of extracted RNA, loaded at approximately 1.4 ug RNA in each 15 ul reaction. In the second PCR, sample barcodes and 2-4 random nucleotides were introduced via the M1S primer. Each mother yielded over 10 million TCR beta CDR3 reads and each child 2.5 million to 3.5 million reads. Thymic selection similarly shapes TCR recombination output in related and unrelated pairs, with minor effect from inherited differences. Normalized repertoire overlap was always found to be slightly, but never significantly, higher in related mother-child pairs than in unrelated mother-child pairs. No persistent microchimeric T cell clones were detected, at a sensitivity of 90 to 100 clones per million clonotypes. The study used deep NGS to compare TCR beta repertoires of mothers and children, seeking features distinguishing related mother-child pairs from unrelated individuals. On average, the children were 11 +/- 4 years old, while the mothers were about 40 +/- 4 years old. After adapter ligation with NEBNext reagents, the libraries were sequenced on Illumina HiSeq 2000 with 100+100 nt paired-end reads. To avoid cross-contamination, the mother libraries and the child libraries were prepared a month apart and sequenced in separate runs. For each donor, somewhere between roughly 450,000 and 2,000,000 distinct TCR beta clonotypes were identified. Naive TCR beta clonotypes were estimated from low-frequency clonotypes matched to each donor's FACS-determined naive share, without sorting.

The sample taken for sequencing was blood. This receptor chain uses TRBV12-3 or TRBV12-4 and TRBJ2-7; TRBD1 is a possible D gene, resting on 6 matching bases. This receptor was identified in a middle-aged woman in good health. The CDR3 protein is CAREWTAVCDEQYF. The base sequence is TGTGCCAGGGAGTGGACAGCCGTTTGTGACGAGCAGTACTTC.